A single sample is the source of the 29 T cell receptor beta chains below, sequenced in a study of T-cell reconstitution after alpha-beta-depleted transplantation in children. Preparation of the TCRbeta library involved a method that used unique molecular identifiers. TCRdb reprocessed the PCR reads with MiXCR, giving one entry per CDR3 protein. Among more than 85,000 distinct CDR3 sequences listed, less than 6% were seen once. Sequencing was performed on PBMCs, mostly from graft donor cells, taken 60 days after TCRalphabeta/CD19-depleted stem cell transplant. Receptors originate from a female patient between 2 and 15 years old who had a stem cell transplant for Fanconi anemia, so the T cells may come from the graft donor.

This rearrangement joins TRBV30 to TRBJ2-2; 11 bases map to TRBD1. With 0 bases clipped from V and 6 bases from J, the junction kept 6 bases outside the gene matches. The CDR3 is made up of 16 amino acids. Germline V gene data show CDR1 as GTSNPN and CDR2 as SVGIG (reference sequence). The CDR3 nucleotides are TGTGCCTGGAGTGTCTGGACAGGGGGCGGGTCCGGGGAGCTGTTTTTT. Its protein product is CAWSVWTGGGSGELFF.

CDR3 loop: CASSGLRGSYEQYF. CDR3 sequence (DNA): TGTGCCAGCAGTGGATTGCGTGGGAGCTACGAGCAGTACTTC. The chain employs TRBV2 and TRBJ2-7, with D possibly TRBD2 on 5 matching bases. Per germline, CDR1 SNHLY and CDR2 FYNNEI. Trimming took 4 bases from V and 3 from J, leaving 13 bases between them. The CDR3 sequence is 14 residues long.

This clonotype was seen ten or more times. The chain uses TRBV5-6 and TRBJ2-1; 14 bases map to TRBD2. Trimming removed 1 base from V and 5 bases from J; junction bases left unmatched: 8. The CDR3 is 18 amino acids. Germline V gene lookup returns CDR1 SGHDT and CDR2 YYEEEE. DNA of the CDR3: TGTGCCAGCAGCTTGCTCGGACTAGCGGGGGGATTACACAATGAGCAGTTCTTC. It is translated as CASSLLGLAGGLHNEQFF.

This clonotype turned up a few times. This chain uses TRBV25-1 with TRBJ2-1, with 10 bases identical to TRBD2. With 1 base clipped from V and 6 bases from J, the junction kept 3 bases outside the gene matches. The CDR3 length is 15 residues. Germline-derived CDR1 and CDR2 are MGHDK and SYGVNS. DNA for the CDR3: TGTGCCAGCAGTGAATTAGCGGGAGGCGGCAATGAGCAGTTCTTC. This sequence encodes CASSELAGGGNEQFF.

This clonotype was seen at least ten times. The chain links TRBV10-1 to TRBJ2-3, with 13 bases matching TRBD2. The junction had 3 bases not matched to a gene; V was cut back by 6 bases and J by 0 bases. Germline V gene lookup returns CDR1 WNHNN and CDR2 SYGVQD (reference sequence). The CDR3 runs to 16 residues. The DNA of the CDR3 is TGCGCCAGCAGCCCGGGACTAGCGGGAAGCACAGATACGCAGTATTTT. Protein: CASSPGLAGSTDTQYF.

The table lists this clonotype with many counts. V is TRBV29-1 and J is TRBJ2-1; 15 nucleotides align to TRBD2. Germline-derived CDR1 and CDR2 are SQVTM and ANQGSEA. V dropped 3 bases and J dropped 3; count of bases not matched to a gene: 9. The CDR3 contains 18 residues. The CDR3 nucleotides read TGCAGCGTTGAGCGGACTAGCGGGGGGGCTCATCTCTACAATGAGCAGTTCTTC. It is translated as CSVERTSGGAHLYNEQFF.

The chain is built from TRBV5-1 and TRBJ1-4; D uncertain. The CDR3 sequence is 15 residues long. Germline values: CDR1 SGHRS, CDR2 YFSETQ. Deletions cut 0 bases from V and 4 bases from J, with 10 bases between. The CDR3, as DNA: TGCGCCAGCAGCTTGGGTCGGCTCCGTAATGAAAAACTGTTTTTT. Protein product: CASSLGRLRNEKLFF.

This clonotype was counted between two and nine times. This chain joins TRBV5-1 and TRBJ2-7, with D possibly being TRBD2 (5 bases). CDR1 is SGHRS, CDR2 YFSETQ, per germline. With 1 base removed from V and 7 bases from J, the gap between germline ends came to 21 bases. This CDR3 is 16 amino acids long. The CDR3: CASSLTSVTNVGEQYF. In DNA form, the CDR3 reads TGCGCCAGCAGCTTGACTAGTGTGACTAATGTCGGGGAGCAGTACTTC.

At least ten counts were recorded for this clonotype. The chain recombines TRBV9 with TRBJ2-3, with a weak D call TRBD2 (6 bases). The CDR3 consists of 17 residues. V lost 0 bases, J lost 0 bases, and 14 bases lay in between. The germline V gene has CDR1 SGDLS and CDR2 YYNGEE. CDR3 in amino acids: CASSVDGRARSTDTQYF. CDR3 bases: TGTGCCAGCAGCGTAGACGGGAGAGCCCGAAGCACAGATACGCAGTATTTT.

Ten or more counts support this clonotype. The chain joins TRBV19 to TRBJ2-3; tentatively, D is TRBD1 (6 bases). Between the trimmed V and J ends, which lost 4 bases and 5 bases, there was a span of 19 bases. The germline V gene has CDR1 LNHDA and CDR2 SQIVND (reference sequence). The CDR3 spans 16 residues. The CDR3 protein is CASSSLFGGRGDTQYF. In nucleotides, the CDR3 is TGTGCCAGTAGTAGCCTCTTTGGGGGCCGGGGAGATACGCAGTATTTT.

This clonotype came up many times. The J gene is TRBJ2-3, the V gene TRBV5-1, with TRBD2 identical over 10 bases. The CDR3 is 15 amino acids. Per germline, CDR1 SGHRS and CDR2 YFSETQ. V lost 3 bases and J lost 4; bases outside the gene matches: 5. CDR3 loop: CASSSLAGVSDTQYF. The CDR3, as DNA: TGCGCCAGCAGCTCCCTAGCGGGAGTCTCAGATACGCAGTATTTT.

In its sample, this clonotype was seen many times. This chain uses TRBV27 with TRBJ2-3, with no clear D. The germline V gene has CDR1 MNHEY and CDR2 SMNVEV (reference sequence). CDR3 length: 14 residues. V dropped 8 bases and J dropped 0 bases, with 12 bases sitting between them. The CDR3 nucleotides read TGTGCCAGCGCCTTCCGCTCTAGCACAGATACGCAGTATTTT. Amino acid sequence: CASAFRSSTDTQYF.

This clonotype appeared many times. The V and J genes are TRBV7-9 and TRBJ2-7; 11 bases are a match to TRBD1. CDR1 and CDR2 (germline): SEHNR, FQNEAQ (reference sequence). This CDR3 comprises 16 residues. V trimming: 4 bases; J trimming: 3 bases; junction bases outside the gene matches: 8. CDR3 residues: CASSYRTGGYLYEQYF. The CDR3 region has the DNA TGTGCCAGCAGCTATAGGACAGGGGGCTATCTCTACGAGCAGTACTTC.

The table lists this clonotype with a few counts. J is TRBJ2-1 and V is TRBV11-3, with 7 bases identical to TRBD2. The V gene's germline CDR1 is SGHNT and CDR2 YENEEA. The CDR3 totals 13 residues. V lost 8 bases to trimming and J lost 7 bases; unmatched junction nucleotides: 8. The CDR3 coding sequence is TGTGCCAGCCCCAATAACGGGAGGAATGAGCAGTTCTTC. This gives the protein CASPNNGRNEQFF.

This clonotype was detected many times. The CDR3 region is CSVGTGYGLAGQETQYF. The CDR3 coding sequence is TGCAGCGTTGGGACAGGCTATGGACTAGCGGGCCAAGAGACCCAGTACTTC. V and J are TRBV29-1 and TRBJ2-5, with 11 positions matching TRBD2. Germline V gives CDR1 SQVTM, CDR2 ANQGSEA. The length of the CDR3 is 17 residues. With V trimmed by 4 bases and J by 1 base, 11 bases remained unmatched.

This clonotype was counted ten times or more. The chain employs TRBV5-1 and TRBJ2-3, with D possibly matching TRBD2 (5 bases). In germline, CDR1 is SGHRS, CDR2 YFSETQ. Trimming cost V 0 bases and J 4 bases, with 12 bases left between them. This CDR3 region has 15 residues. The CDR3 here is CASSLEPGSADTQYF. DNA of the CDR3: TGCGCCAGCAGCTTGGAACCGGGAAGCGCAGATACGCAGTATTTT.

This clonotype was counted at least ten times. The chain joins TRBV10-2 to TRBJ1-1; the D gene is possibly TRBD1 (5 bases). This CDR3 is 14 amino acids long. CDR1 is WSHSY and CDR2 is SAAADI in the germline V gene. Deletions cut 7 bases from V and 3 bases from J, with 15 bases between. The CDR3 here is CASIPQGKDTEAFF. In nucleotides, the CDR3 is TGCGCCAGCATACCCCAGGGTAAAGACACTGAAGCTTTCTTT.

This clonotype was seen a handful of times. The rearrangement joins TRBV18 to TRBJ2-1; 7 nucleotides line up with TRBD2. CDR1 and CDR2 from the germline V gene are KGHSH and LQKENI. The CDR3 loop spans 17 amino acids. The V gene end was trimmed by 6 bases and the J gene end by 5 bases; junction bases not matched to a gene: 16. CDR3 protein: CASSSTFSLAANNEQFF. CDR3 DNA: TGTGCCAGCTCGTCTACCTTCAGTCTAGCGGCAAACAATGAGCAGTTCTTC. The variable domain in full, with the rest retrieved from reference TRBV18 and TRBJ2-1, is NAGVMQNPRHLVRRRGQEARLRCSPMKGHSHVYWYRQLPEEGLKFMVYLQKENIIDESGMPKERFSAEFPKEGPSILRIQQVVRGDSAAYFCASSSTFSLAANNEQFFGPGTRLTVL.

At least ten counts were recorded for this clonotype. V usage is TRBV28 and J usage is TRBJ2-7; 8 bases are shared with TRBD1. Germline V gene data show CDR1 as MDHEN and CDR2 as SYDVKM. The CDR3 runs to 12 residues. Trimming took 7 bases from V and 2 from J; bases not matched to a gene: 1. DNA of the CDR3: TGTGCCAGCAAGGACAGGGCCTACGAGCAGTACTTC. Amino acid sequence: CASKDRAYEQYF.

The CDR3 DNA sequence: TGTGCCAGCAGCTCAATCAGGGGGCGAGTGGATGAGCAGTTCTTC. Translating gives CASSSIRGRVDEQFF. The chain recombines TRBV7-6 with TRBJ2-1, with TRBD1 matching 8 bases. The CDR3 totals 15 residues. J was trimmed by 8 bases and V by 4 bases; bases with no gene match: 10. CDR1 is SGHVS, CDR2 FNYEAQ, per germline.

This clonotype was seen at least ten times. V and J are TRBV29-1 and TRBJ1-1; weak D call: TRBD1 (5 bases). The CDR3 runs 13 residues. Germline assignment: CDR1 SQVTM and CDR2 ANQGSEA. V was pared by 7 bases and J by 3 bases, with 15 bases between. DNA of the CDR3: TGCAGCGCTCGCCAGGGATCGCACACTGAAGCTTTCTTT. Its translation: CSARQGSHTEAFF.

This clonotype came up many times. The gene calls are TRBV2 and TRBJ2-5; possible D gene TRBD2, 6 bases. The germline V and J ends were trimmed by 4 bases and 4 bases, with 16 bases remaining between them. There are 15 residues in the CDR3. Per the germline V gene, CDR1 is SNHLY and CDR2 is FYNNEI. Here the CDR3 reads CASSGGLRWGETQYF. The CDR3 DNA sequence: TGTGCCAGCAGTGGGGGACTTCGGTGGGGAGAGACCCAGTACTTC.

This clonotype was recorded many times. This rearrangement joins TRBV7-2 to TRBJ2-3, with 9 bases matching TRBD2. The CDR3 has 15 residues. CDR1 is SGHTA, CDR2 FQGNSA, per germline. With V trimmed by 1 base and J by 9 bases, 8 bases remained unmatched. CDR3 coding DNA: TGTGCCAGCAGCTTAGGTCCAGCGGGGGGCCTGACGCAGTATTTT. This gives the protein CASSLGPAGGLTQYF.

At least ten counts were recorded for this clonotype. The V and J genes are TRBV29-1 and TRBJ2-3, with 7 bases that match TRBD2. The CDR3 length is 13 residues. The V segment lost 5 bases and the J segment 0 bases; nucleotides outside the gene matches: 2. CDR1 is SQVTM, CDR2 ANQGSEA, per germline. The CDR3 DNA follows: TGCAGCGTTTGGCGGGGGAGCACAGATACGCAGTATTTT. Its protein product is CSVWRGSTDTQYF.

This clonotype came up many times. The chain joins TRBV7-2 to TRBJ2-3, with D maybe TRBD2 (5 bases). Looked up from germline, CDR1 is SGHTA and CDR2 is FQGNSA. CDR3 size: 12 residues. The V gene lost 3 bases and the J gene lost 5 bases, with 6 bases spanning the gap. The CDR3 sequence is CASSFGRDTQYF. The CDR3 DNA is TGTGCCAGCAGCTTTGGGAGAGATACGCAGTATTTT.

The V and J genes are TRBV5-1 and TRBJ2-5; 10 bases are shared with TRBD2. Germline V lookup: CDR1 SGHRS, CDR2 YFSETQ. V trimming: 1 base; J trimming: 4 bases; junction bases outside the gene matches: 4. CDR3 size: 15 residues. CDR3 nucleotides: TGCGCCAGCAGCTTGTCGACTAGCGGGCCAGAGACCCAGTACTTC. Translating it yields CASSLSTSGPETQYF.

There are many counts of this clonotype. The chain couples TRBV5-1 to TRBJ2-3; D may be TRBD2 (5 bases). In germline, CDR1 is SGHRS, CDR2 YFSETQ. V dropped 2 bases and J dropped 3 bases, with 16 bases sitting between them. The CDR3 has 16 amino acids. CDR3 bases: TGCGCCAGCAGCTTAGTCCCCAGAGGGAGAACAGATACGCAGTATTTT. It is translated as CASSLVPRGRTDTQYF.

The table lists this clonotype with a few counts. The J gene is TRBJ1-2, the V gene TRBV6-5; possibly TRBD1 for D (5 bases). The V and J ends lost 2 bases and 0 bases respectively, with 7 bases between them. CDR1 is MNHEY and CDR2 is SVGAGI in the germline V gene. This CDR3 region has 14 residues. The CDR3 nucleotides read TGTGCCAGCAGTTACGTGGGGGCTAACTATGGCTACACCTTC. The encoded protein is CASSYVGANYGYTF.

On this clonotype: Given a much more abundant clone one base away, this may be a read error. The chain couples TRBV30 to TRBJ2-5; D gene ambiguous. Germline CDR1 and CDR2: GTSNPN and SVGIG (reference sequence). The CDR3 runs to 13 residues. This chain's CDR3 is CASSVGLEETQYF. CDR3 bases: TGTGCCTCGAGTGTAGGGCTGGAAGAGACCCAGTACTTC.